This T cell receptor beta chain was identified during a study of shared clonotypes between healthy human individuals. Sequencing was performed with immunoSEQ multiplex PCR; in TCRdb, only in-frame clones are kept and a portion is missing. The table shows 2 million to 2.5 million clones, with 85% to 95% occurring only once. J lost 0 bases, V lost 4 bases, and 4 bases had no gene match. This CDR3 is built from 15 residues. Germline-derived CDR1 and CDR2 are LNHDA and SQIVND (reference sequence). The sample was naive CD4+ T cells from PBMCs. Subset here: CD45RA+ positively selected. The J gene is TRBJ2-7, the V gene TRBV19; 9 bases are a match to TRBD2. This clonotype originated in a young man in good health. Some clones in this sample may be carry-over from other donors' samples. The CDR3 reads CASSTYSGSSYEQYF. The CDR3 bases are TGTGCCAGTAGTACTTATAGCGGGAGCTCCTACGAGCAGTACTTC.